This T cell receptor beta chain was documented in a study of CD8 T cells in ankylosing spondylitis. The TCR beta libraries were generated through quantitative 5'-RACE incorporating molecular barcodes. TCRdb reprocessed the 5' RACE reads with MiXCR, giving one entry per CDR3 protein. The sample contains 250,000 to 400,000 distinct CDR3 sequences, under 14% of which appear only once. Many counts were recorded for this clonotype. Its antigen is unidentified. Findings of the study overall: Blood of patients with ankylosing spondylitis appeared to be characterized by a TCR beta motif of about 8 highly homologous variants.

Germline V gene sequence: CDR1 SGHRS, CDR2 YFSETQ. The CDR3 consists of 13 residues. The V end lost 0 bases, the J end lost 4 bases, and 6 bases lay between the germline ends. The origin of this receptor is a female donor with ankylosing spondylitis or in good health (not recorded which). Specimen: blood, either unsorted or a sorted T cell fraction (not recorded which). The chain couples TRBV5-1 to TRBJ2-3; D call uncertain. CDR3 in amino acids: CASSLVLSDTQYF. The CDR3 nucleotides read TGCGCCAGCAGCTTGGTTCTATCAGATACGCAGTATTTT.